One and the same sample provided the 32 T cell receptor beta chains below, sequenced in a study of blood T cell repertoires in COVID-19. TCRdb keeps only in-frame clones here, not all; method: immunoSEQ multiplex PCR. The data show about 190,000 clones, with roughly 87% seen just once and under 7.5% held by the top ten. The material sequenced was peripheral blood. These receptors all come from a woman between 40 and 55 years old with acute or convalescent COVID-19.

This chain's CDR3 is CAWSGREGAYNEQFF. In DNA, the CDR3 is TGTGCCTGGAGTGGACGGGAGGGTGCCTACAATGAGCAGTTCTTC. V is TRBV30 and J is TRBJ2-1; 8 bases map to TRBD2. V lost 1 base to trimming and J lost 2 bases; unmatched junction nucleotides: 4. This CDR3 is built from 15 residues. The germline gives CDR1 GTSNPN, CDR2 SVGIG (reference sequence).

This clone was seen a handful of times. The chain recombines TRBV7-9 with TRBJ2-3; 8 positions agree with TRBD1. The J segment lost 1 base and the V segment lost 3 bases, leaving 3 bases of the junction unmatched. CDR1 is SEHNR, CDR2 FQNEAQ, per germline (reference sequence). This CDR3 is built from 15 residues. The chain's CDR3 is CASSLQGAGTDTQYF. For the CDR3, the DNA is TGTGCCAGCAGCTTGCAGGGGGCAGGCACAGATACGCAGTATTTT.

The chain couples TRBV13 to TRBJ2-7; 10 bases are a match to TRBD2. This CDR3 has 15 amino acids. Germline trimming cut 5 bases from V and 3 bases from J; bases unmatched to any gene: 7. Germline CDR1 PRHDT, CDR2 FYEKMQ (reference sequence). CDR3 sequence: CASSRRTSGRYEQYF. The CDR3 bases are TGTGCCAGCAGCCGTAGGACTAGCGGTCGCTACGAGCAGTACTTC.

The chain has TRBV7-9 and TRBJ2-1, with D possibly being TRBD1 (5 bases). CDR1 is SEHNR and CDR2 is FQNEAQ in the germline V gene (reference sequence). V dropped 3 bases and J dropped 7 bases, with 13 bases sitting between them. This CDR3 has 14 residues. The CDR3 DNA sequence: TGTGCCAGCAGCTTCCAGGGAAAGGTTAATGAGCAGTTCTTC. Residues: CASSFQGKVNEQFF.

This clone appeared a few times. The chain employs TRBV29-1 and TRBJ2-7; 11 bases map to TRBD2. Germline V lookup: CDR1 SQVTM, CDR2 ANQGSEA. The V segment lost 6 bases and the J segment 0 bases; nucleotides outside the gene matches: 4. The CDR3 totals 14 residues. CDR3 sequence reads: CSVITSGSSYEQYF. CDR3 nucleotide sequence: TGCAGCGTAATCACTAGCGGGAGCTCCTACGAGCAGTACTTC.

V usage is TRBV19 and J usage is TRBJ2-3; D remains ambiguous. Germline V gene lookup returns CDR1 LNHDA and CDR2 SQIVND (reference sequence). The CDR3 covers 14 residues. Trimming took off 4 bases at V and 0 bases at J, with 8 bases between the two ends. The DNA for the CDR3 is TGTGCCAGTAGTACGGGTGGAAGCACAGATACGCAGTATTTT. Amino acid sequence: CASSTGGSTDTQYF.

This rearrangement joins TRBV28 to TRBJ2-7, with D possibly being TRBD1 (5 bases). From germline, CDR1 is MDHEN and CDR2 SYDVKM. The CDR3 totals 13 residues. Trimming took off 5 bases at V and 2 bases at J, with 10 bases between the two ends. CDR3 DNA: TGTGCCAGCAGTAGACAGAGTCCCTACGAGCAGTACTTC. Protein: CASSRQSPYEQYF.

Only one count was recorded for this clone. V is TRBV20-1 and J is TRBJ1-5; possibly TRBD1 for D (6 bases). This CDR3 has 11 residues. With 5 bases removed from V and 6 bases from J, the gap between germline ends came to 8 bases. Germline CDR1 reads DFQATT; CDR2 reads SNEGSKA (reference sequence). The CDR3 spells CSAAGVQPQHF. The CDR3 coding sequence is TGCAGTGCTGCAGGGGTTCAGCCCCAGCATTTT.

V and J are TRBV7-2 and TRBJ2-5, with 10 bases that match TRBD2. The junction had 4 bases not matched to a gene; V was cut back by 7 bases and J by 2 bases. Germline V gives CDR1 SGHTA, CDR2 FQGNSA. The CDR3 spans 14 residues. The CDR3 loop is CASKAGGLQETQYF. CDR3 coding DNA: TGTGCCAGCAAAGCGGGAGGGCTACAAGAGACCCAGTACTTC. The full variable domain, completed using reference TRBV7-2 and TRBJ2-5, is GAGVSQSPSNKVTEKGKDVELRCDPISGHTALYWYRQSLGQGLEFLIYFQGNSAPDKSGLPSDRFSAERTGGSVSTLTIQRTQQEDSAVYLCASKAGGLQETQYFGPGTRLLVL.

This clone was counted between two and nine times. CDR3 bases: TGTGCCAGCAGTTGGACAGGAATTAATTCACCCCTCCACTTT. This translates into CASSWTGINSPLHF. This chain joins TRBV28 and TRBJ1-6; TRBD1 aligns across 7 bases. The germline CDR1 and CDR2 sequences are MDHEN and SYDVKM. J was trimmed by 6 bases and V by 4 bases; bases with no gene match: 3. This CDR3 has 14 amino acids.

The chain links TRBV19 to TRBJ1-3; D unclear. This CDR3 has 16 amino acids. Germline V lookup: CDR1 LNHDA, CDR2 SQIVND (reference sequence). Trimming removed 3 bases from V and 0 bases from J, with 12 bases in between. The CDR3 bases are TGTGCCAGTAGTATTTGGAGGGCCAACTCTGGAAACACCATATATTTT. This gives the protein CASSIWRANSGNTIYF.

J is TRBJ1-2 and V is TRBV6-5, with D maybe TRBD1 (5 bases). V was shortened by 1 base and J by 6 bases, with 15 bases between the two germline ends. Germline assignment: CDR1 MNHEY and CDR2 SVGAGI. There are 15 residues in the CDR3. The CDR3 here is CASSYYGREINGYTF. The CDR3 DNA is TGTGCCAGCAGTTACTACGGCAGGGAAATTAATGGCTACACCTTC.

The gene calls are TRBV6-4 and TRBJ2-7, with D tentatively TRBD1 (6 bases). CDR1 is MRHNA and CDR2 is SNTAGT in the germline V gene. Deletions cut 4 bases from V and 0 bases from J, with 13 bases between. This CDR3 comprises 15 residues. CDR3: CASSVEQGSSYEQYF. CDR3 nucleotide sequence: TGTGCCAGCAGTGTAGAACAGGGAAGCTCCTACGAGCAGTACTTC.

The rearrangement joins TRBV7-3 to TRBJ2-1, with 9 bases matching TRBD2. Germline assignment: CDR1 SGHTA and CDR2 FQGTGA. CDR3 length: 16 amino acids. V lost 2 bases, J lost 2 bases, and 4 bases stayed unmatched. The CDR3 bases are TGTGCCAGCAGCTTATATGCTAGCGGGGCCTACAATGAGCAGTTCTTC. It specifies CASSLYASGAYNEQFF.

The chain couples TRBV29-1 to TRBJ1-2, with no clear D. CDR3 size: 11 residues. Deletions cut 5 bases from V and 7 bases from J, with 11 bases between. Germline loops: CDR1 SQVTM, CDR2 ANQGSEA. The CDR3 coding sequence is TGCAGCGTTCCCGAGTGGGCTGGCTACACCTTC. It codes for CSVPEWAGYTF.

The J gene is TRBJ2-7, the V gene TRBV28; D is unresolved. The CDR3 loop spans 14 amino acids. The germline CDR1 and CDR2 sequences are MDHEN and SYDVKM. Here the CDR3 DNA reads TGTGCGTCCGCCGCCTTCGGGTTGTCCTACGAGCAGTACTTC. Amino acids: CASAAFGLSYEQYF.

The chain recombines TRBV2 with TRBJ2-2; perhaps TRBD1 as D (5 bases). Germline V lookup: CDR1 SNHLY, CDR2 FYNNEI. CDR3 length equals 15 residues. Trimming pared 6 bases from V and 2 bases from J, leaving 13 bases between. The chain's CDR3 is CASREQGLNTGELFF. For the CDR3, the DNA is TGTGCCAGCAGAGAGCAGGGTTTAAACACCGGGGAGCTGTTTTTT.

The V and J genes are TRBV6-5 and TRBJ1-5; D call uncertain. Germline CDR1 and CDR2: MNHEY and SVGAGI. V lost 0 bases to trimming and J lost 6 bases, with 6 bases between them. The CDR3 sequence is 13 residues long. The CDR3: CASSYSTGQPQHF. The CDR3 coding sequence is TGTGCCAGCAGTTACTCGACGGGTCAGCCCCAGCATTTT.

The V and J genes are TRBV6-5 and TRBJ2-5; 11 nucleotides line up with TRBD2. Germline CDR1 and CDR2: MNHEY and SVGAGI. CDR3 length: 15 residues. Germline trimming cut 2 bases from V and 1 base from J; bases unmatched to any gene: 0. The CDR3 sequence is CASSYTSGGQETQYF. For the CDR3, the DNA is TGTGCCAGCAGTTACACTAGCGGGGGCCAAGAGACCCAGTACTTC.

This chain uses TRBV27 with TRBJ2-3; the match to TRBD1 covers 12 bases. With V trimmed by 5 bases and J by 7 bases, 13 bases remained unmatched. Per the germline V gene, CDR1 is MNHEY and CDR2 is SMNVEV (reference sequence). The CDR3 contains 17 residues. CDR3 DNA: TGTGCCAGCAGTACTTTCTTCCGGGACAGGGGGCAAAATACGCAGTATTTT. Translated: CASSTFFRDRGQNTQYF.

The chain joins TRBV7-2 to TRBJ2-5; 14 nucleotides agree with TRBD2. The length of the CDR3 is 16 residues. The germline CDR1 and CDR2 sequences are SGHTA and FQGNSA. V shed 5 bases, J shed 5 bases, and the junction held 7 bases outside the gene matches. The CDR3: CASSLTRLAGGETQYF. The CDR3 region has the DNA TGTGCCAGCAGCCTAACCCGACTAGCGGGAGGGGAGACCCAGTACTTC.

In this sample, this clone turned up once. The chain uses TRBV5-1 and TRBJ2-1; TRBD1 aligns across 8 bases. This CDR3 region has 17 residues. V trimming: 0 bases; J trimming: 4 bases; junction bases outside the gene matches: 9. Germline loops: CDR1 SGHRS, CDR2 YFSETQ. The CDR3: CASSLVATGQGYNEQFF. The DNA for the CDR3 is TGCGCCAGCAGCTTGGTTGCGACCGGACAGGGATACAATGAGCAGTTCTTC.

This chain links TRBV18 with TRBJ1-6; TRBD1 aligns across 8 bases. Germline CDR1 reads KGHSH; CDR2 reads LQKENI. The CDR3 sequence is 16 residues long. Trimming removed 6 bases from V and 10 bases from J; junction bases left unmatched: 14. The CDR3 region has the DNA TGTGCCAGCTCGCCTGAATCCCAGGGGGCGGGCTCACCCCTCCACTTT. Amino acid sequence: CASSPESQGAGSPLHF.

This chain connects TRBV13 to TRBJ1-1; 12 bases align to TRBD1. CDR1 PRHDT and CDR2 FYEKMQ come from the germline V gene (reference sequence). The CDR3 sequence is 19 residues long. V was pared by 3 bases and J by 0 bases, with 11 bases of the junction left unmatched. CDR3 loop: CASSFPIAGTGGMNTEAFF. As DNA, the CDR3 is TGTGCCAGCAGCTTCCCAATTGCGGGGACAGGGGGCATGAACACTGAAGCTTTCTTT.

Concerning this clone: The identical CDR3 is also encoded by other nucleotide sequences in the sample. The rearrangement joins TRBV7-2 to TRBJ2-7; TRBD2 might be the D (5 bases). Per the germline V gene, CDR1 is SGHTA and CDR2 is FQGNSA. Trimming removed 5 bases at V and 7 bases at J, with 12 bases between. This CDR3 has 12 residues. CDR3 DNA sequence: TGTGCCAGCAGCCCCCCCCGGGGTGAGCAGTACTTC. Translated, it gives CASSPPRGEQYF.

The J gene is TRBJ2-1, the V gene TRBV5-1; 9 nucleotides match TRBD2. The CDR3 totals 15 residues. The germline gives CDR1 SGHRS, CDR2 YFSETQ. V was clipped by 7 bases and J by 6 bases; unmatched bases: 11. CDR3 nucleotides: TGCGCCAGCCAAAGTGTAGCGGGAGCGCGCAATGAGCAGTTCTTC. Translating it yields CASQSVAGARNEQFF. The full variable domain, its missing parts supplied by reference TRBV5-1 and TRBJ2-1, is KAGVTQTPRYLIKTRGQQVTLSCSPISGHRSVSWYQQTPGQGLQFLFEYFSETQRNKGNFPGRFSGRQFSNSRSEMNVSTLELGDSALYLCASQSVAGARNEQFFGPGTRLTVL.

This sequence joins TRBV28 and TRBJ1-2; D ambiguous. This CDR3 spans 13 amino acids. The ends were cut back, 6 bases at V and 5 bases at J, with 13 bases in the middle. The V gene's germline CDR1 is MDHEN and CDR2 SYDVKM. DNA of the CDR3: TGTGCCAGCAGCGCACGCACGACTTATGGCTACACCTTC. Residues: CASSARTTYGYTF.

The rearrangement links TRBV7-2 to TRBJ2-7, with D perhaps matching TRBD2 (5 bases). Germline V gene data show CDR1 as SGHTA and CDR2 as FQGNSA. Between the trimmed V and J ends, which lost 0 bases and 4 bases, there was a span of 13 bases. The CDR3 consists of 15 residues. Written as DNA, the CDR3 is TGTGCCAGCAGCTTAGCGGGAGATGCTAGGTACGAGCAGTACTTC. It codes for CASSLAGDARYEQYF.

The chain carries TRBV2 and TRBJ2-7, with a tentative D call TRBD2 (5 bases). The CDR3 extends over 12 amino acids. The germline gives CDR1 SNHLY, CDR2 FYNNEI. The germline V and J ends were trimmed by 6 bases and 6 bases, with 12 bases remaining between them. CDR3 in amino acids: CASRADYPEQYF. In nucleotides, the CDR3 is TGTGCCAGCAGGGCAGACTACCCCGAGCAGTACTTC. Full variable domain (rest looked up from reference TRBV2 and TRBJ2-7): EPEVTQTPSHQVTQMGQEVILRCVPISNHLYFYWYRQILGQKVEFLVSFYNNEISEKSEIFDDQFSVERPDGSNFTLKIRSTKLEDSAMYFCASRADYPEQYFGPGTRLTVT.

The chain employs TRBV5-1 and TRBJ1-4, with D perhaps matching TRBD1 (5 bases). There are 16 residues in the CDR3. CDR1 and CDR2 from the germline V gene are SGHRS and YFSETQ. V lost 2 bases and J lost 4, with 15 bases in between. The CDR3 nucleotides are TGCGCCAGCAGCTTTTCCCCGGGGGAGGGTAATGAAAAACTGTTTTTT. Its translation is CASSFSPGEGNEKLFF.

The CDR3 region has the DNA TGTGCCAGCAGTCCCCCTCCGGGGGGATACACTGAAGCTTTCTTT. Protein: CASSPPPGGYTEAFF. The rearrangement joins TRBV6-5 to TRBJ1-1; D is possibly TRBD1 (5 bases). Trimming took off 5 bases at V and 3 bases at J, with 16 bases between the two ends. Germline CDR1 MNHEY, CDR2 SVGAGI. This CDR3 has 15 amino acids.

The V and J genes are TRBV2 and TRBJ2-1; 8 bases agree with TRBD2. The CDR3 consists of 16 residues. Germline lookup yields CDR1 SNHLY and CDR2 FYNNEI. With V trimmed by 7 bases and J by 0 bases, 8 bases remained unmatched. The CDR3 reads CASTRLARISYNEQFF. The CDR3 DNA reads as TGTGCCAGCACCAGACTAGCGAGGATCTCCTACAATGAGCAGTTCTTC.